The rows below give T cell receptor beta chains drawn from one sample of a study of CD8+CD57+ T cells in acquired aplastic anemia. From the reads, TCRdb called clonotypes with MiXCR, one entry per CDR3 protein. There are about 400,000 distinct CDR3 sequences in the sample; roughly 64% occur only once, and 4% lies in the top ten. The sequenced sample was sorted CD4+, CD8+, or CD8+CD57+ T cells (not recorded which) from PBMCs. The receptors were sampled from a human donor in good health, serving as a control. Each CDR3 is given with its conserved first and last residue. The D gene is left open where the match is weak. The size of a clone is reported for some rows only, either as once, few or many, or as a class for expanded clones.

V gene: TRBV2; D gene: -; clone size: few; J gene: TRBJ1-1; CDR3 DNA: TGTGCCAGCGGTGACAGTAACACTGAAGCTTTCTTT; CDR3 protein: CASGDSNTEAFF
V gene: TRBV7-6; D gene: -; clone size: -; J gene: TRBJ2-7; CDR3 DNA: TGTGCCAGCAGCTTAGCAGGGACTTCTCCCCTGTACGAGCAGTACTTC; CDR3 protein: CASSLAGTSPLYEQYF
V gene: TRBV5-8; D gene: TRBD2; clone size: -; J gene: TRBJ2-1; CDR3 DNA: TGTGCCAGCAGCTTAGTAACGGGGGGGACCAATGAGCAGTTCTTC; CDR3 protein: CASSLVTGGTNEQFF
V gene: TRBV20-1; D gene: -; clone size: once; J gene: TRBJ2-7; CDR3 DNA: TGCAGTGCTCGAGTAAACTCCTACGAGCAGTACTTC; CDR3 protein: CSARVNSYEQYF
V gene: TRBV9; D gene: TRBD1; clone size: -; J gene: TRBJ1-2; CDR3 DNA: TGTGCCAGCAGCGCGACAGGGACGCGTGGCTACACCTTC; CDR3 protein: CASSATGTRGYTF
V gene: TRBV5-8; D gene: TRBD1; clone size: many; J gene: TRBJ1-2; CDR3 DNA: TGTGCCAGCAGCTCTTACACGCCCAGGGGGAATAACTATGGCTACACCTTC; CDR3 protein: CASSSYTPRGNNYGYTF
V gene: TRBV20-1; D gene: -; clone size: many; J gene: TRBJ2-5; CDR3 DNA: TGCAGTGCTAGACCTTCCCTCCAAGAGACCCAGTACTTC; CDR3 protein: CSARPSLQETQYF
V gene: TRBV5-4; D gene: TRBD1; clone size: -; J gene: TRBJ2-7; CDR3 DNA: TGTGCCAGCAGCAAGGGACAGAGTTACGAGCAGTACTTC; CDR3 protein: CASSKGQSYEQYF
V gene: TRBV19; D gene: -; clone size: once; J gene: TRBJ1-2; CDR3 DNA: TGTGCCACCCCAAAGGGCCGGGGCTATGGCTACACCTTC; CDR3 protein: CATPKGRGYGYTF
V gene: TRBV10-3; D gene: TRBD1; clone size: -; J gene: TRBJ1-2; CDR3 DNA: TGTGCCATCAGGGATGATACAGGGGAGCTGAGTGGCTACACCTTC; CDR3 protein: CAIRDDTGELSGYTF
V gene: TRBV5-1; D gene: -; clone size: -; J gene: TRBJ1-3; CDR3 DNA: TGCGCCAGCAGCCTCGGCGGAATTGGAAACACCATATATTTT; CDR3 protein: CASSLGGIGNTIYF
V gene: TRBV20-1; D gene: TRBD1; clone size: -; J gene: TRBJ1-1; CDR3 DNA: TGCAGTGCTAGAGGGGGACAGGGCGGTGAAGCTTTCTTT; CDR3 protein: CSARGGQGGEAFF
V gene: TRBV9; D gene: -; clone size: -; J gene: TRBJ1-5; CDR3 DNA: TGTGCCAGCAGATTAAAGGAGAAGCAGCCCCAGCATTTT; CDR3 protein: CASRLKEKQPQHF
V gene: TRBV20-1; D gene: TRBD2; clone size: many; J gene: TRBJ2-5; CDR3 DNA: TGCAGTGCTAGAGGCGGCGCGGGGGGGTACCAAGAGACCCAGTACTTC; CDR3 protein: CSARGGAGGYQETQYF
V gene: TRBV7-6; D gene: TRBD1; clone size: once; J gene: TRBJ1-6; CDR3 DNA: TGTGCCAGCAGCCTCCCAGGGGACAGGGGGAGGTCACCCCTCCACTTT; CDR3 protein: CASSLPGDRGRSPLHF
V gene: TRBV5-8; D gene: -; clone size: -; J gene: TRBJ1-2; CDR3 DNA: TGTGCCAGCAGCTTCTCTGCGACGGGCTATGGCTACACCTTC; CDR3 protein: CASSFSATGYGYTF
V gene: TRBV7-8; D gene: -; clone size: many; J gene: TRBJ1-4; CDR3 DNA: TGTGCCAGCAGCTTAGCTCGACAGGTCCCAACTAATGAAAAACTGTTTTTT; CDR3 protein: CASSLARQVPTNEKLFF
V gene: TRBV15; D gene: TRBD1; clone size: many; J gene: TRBJ1-4; CDR3 DNA: TGTGCCACCAGCAGAGTGAGACAGGGGAATGAAAAACTGTTTTTT; CDR3 protein: CATSRVRQGNEKLFF
V gene: TRBV20-1; D gene: -; clone size: -; J gene: TRBJ1-4; CDR3 DNA: TGCAGTGTGGGTGGAGGGCTAGCCGAAGAAAAACTGTTTTTT; CDR3 protein: CSVGGGLAEEKLFF
V gene: TRBV7-6; D gene: -; clone size: -; J gene: TRBJ2-1; CDR3 DNA: TGTGCCAGCAGCTTAGCCTTGTCCAATGAGCAGTTCTTC; CDR3 protein: CASSLALSNEQFF
V gene: TRBV19; D gene: -; clone size: -; J gene: TRBJ2-7; CDR3 DNA: TGTGCCAGTGTGGTCGGCCAGGGGAGCTACTATGAGCAGTACTTC; CDR3 protein: CASVVGQGSYYEQYF
V gene: TRBV7-3; D gene: -; clone size: -; J gene: TRBJ1-6; CDR3 DNA: TGTGCCAGCAGCCGGAACGGACGGACCGAACAGCATTTTCACTTT; CDR3 protein: CASSRNGRTEQHFHF
V gene: TRBV12-3/TRBV12-4; D gene: -; clone size: -; J gene: TRBJ1-5; CDR3 DNA: TGTGCCAGCATCAAGAGGGGGTTCAGCAATCAGCCCCAGCATTTT; CDR3 protein: CASIKRGFSNQPQHF
V gene: TRBV12-3/TRBV12-4; D gene: -; clone size: -; J gene: TRBJ1-5; CDR3 DNA: TGTGCCAGCAGTGACCAGGGAGGGGATCAGCCCCAGCATTTT; CDR3 protein: CASSDQGGDQPQHF
V gene: TRBV11-1; D gene: -; clone size: -; J gene: TRBJ1-2; CDR3 DNA: TGTGCCAGCAGCTTAGTTCCGGGTAGGGGCAATGGCTACACCTTC; CDR3 protein: CASSLVPGRGNGYTF
V gene: TRBV7-2; D gene: TRBD1; clone size: -; J gene: TRBJ2-7; CDR3 DNA: TGTGCCAGCAGCTTACGGGACAGGGGACAGACCGAGCACTACTTC; CDR3 protein: CASSLRDRGQTEHYF
V gene: TRBV7-2; D gene: -; clone size: many; J gene: TRBJ2-7; CDR3 DNA: TGTGCCAGCAGCCCGCTAGCGAGCTCCTACGAGCAGTACTTC; CDR3 protein: CASSPLASSYEQYF